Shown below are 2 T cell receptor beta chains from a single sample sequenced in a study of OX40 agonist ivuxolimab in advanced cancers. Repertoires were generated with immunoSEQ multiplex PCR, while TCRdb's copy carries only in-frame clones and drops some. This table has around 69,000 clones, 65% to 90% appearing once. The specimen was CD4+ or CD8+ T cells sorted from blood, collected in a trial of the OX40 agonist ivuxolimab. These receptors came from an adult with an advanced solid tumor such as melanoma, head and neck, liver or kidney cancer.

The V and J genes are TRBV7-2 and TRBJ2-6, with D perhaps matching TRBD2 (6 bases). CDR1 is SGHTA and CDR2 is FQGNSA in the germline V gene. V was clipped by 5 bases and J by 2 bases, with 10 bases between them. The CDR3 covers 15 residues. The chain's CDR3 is CASSLGLTGANVLTF. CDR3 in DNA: TGTGCCAGCAGCCTCGGACTAACTGGGGCCAACGTCCTGACTTTC.

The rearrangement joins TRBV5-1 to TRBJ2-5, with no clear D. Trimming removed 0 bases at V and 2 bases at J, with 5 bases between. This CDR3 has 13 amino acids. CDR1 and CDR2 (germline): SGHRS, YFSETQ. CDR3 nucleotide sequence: TGCGCCAGCAGCTTGGGGGGACAAGAGACCCAGTACTTC. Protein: CASSLGGQETQYF. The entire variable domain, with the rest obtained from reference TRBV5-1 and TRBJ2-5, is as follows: KAGVTQTPRYLIKTRGQQVTLSCSPISGHRSVSWYQQTPGQGLQFLFEYFSETQRNKGNFPGRFSGRQFSNSRSEMNVSTLELGDSALYLCASSLGGQETQYFGPGTRLLVL.